The 17 T cell receptor beta chains below come from one sample, sequenced in a study of blood T cell repertoires in COVID-19. The assay was immunoSEQ multiplex PCR, and TCRdb's table has in-frame clones only and misses some. The sample contains roughly 260,000 clones, approximately 91% of which appear only once. What was sequenced was peripheral blood. The receptors here all came from a woman in her forties who had recovered from COVID-19.

This chain connects TRBV19 to TRBJ1-2; 7 nucleotides line up with TRBD1. The CDR3 sequence is 15 residues long. The trim removed 7 bases at V and 4 bases at J, leaving 12 bases unmatched. Germline assignment: CDR1 LNHDA and CDR2 SQIVND (reference sequence). CDR3 sequence: CASIEGDRVGYGYTF. The DNA of the CDR3 is TGTGCCAGTATTGAGGGAGACAGGGTTGGCTATGGCTACACCTTC. The variable domain in full, completed from reference TRBV19 and TRBJ1-2, reads DGGITQSPKYLFRKEGQNVTLSCEQNLNHDAMYWYRQDPGQGLRLIYYSQIVNDFQKGDIAEGYSVSREKKESFPLTVTSAQKNPTAFYLCASIEGDRVGYGYTFGSGTRLTVV.

This sequence joins TRBV3-1 (or the pseudogene TRBV3-2) and TRBJ2-3; tentatively, D is TRBD2 (6 bases). CDR1 is LGHDT and CDR2 is YNNKEL in the germline V gene (reference sequence). V was trimmed by 6 bases and J by 9 bases, leaving 22 bases between them. This CDR3 region has 15 residues. The CDR3 loop reads CASRAIGGSRTTQYF. CDR3 sequence (DNA): TGTGCCAGCAGGGCGATTGGGGGGTCACGAACGACGCAGTATTTT.

The chain carries TRBV7-6 and TRBJ2-3; maybe TRBD1 (5 bases). With 5 bases removed from V and 1 base from J, the gap between germline ends came to 13 bases. CDR3 length equals 15 residues. In germline, CDR1 is SGHVS, CDR2 FNYEAQ. CDR3 protein: CASSIGQPGTDTQYF. The CDR3 DNA reads TGTGCCAGCAGCATCGGACAACCCGGCACAGATACGCAGTATTTT.

The rearrangement links TRBV18 to TRBJ1-2; TRBD1 agrees at 10 bases. Trimming cost V 1 base and J 2 bases; bases outside gene matches: 4. This CDR3 spans 16 amino acids. Germline loops: CDR1 KGHSH, CDR2 LQKENI. CDR3 residues: CASSPLRQGANYGYTF. The CDR3 coding sequence is TGTGCCAGCTCACCACTGAGACAGGGGGCGAACTATGGCTACACCTTC.

This clone was observed a few times. The chain employs TRBV4-1 and TRBJ2-3, with D possibly being TRBD1 (5 bases). The V gene lost 2 bases and the J gene lost 2 bases, with 14 bases spanning the gap. Germline-derived CDR1 and CDR2 are MGHRA and YSYEKL. The CDR3 covers 16 residues. This CDR3 reads CASSQPTDPSTDTQYF. The CDR3 DNA reads TGCGCCAGCAGCCAACCGACAGACCCCTCCACAGATACGCAGTATTTT.

V gene TRBV5-1 combines with J gene TRBJ1-1; the match to TRBD1 covers 7 bases. V gave up 4 bases and J gave up 6 bases; unmatched junction bases: 0. Germline V gene lookup returns CDR1 SGHRS and CDR2 YFSETQ. This CDR3 has 11 amino acids. The CDR3 bases are TGCGCCAGCAGCGGGACAGCTGAAGCTTTCTTT. It encodes CASSGTAEAFF.

This rearrangement joins TRBV5-1 to TRBJ2-2; 7 nucleotides match TRBD1. V trimming: 4 bases; J trimming: 3 bases; junction bases outside the gene matches: 9. Germline V gene lookup returns CDR1 SGHRS and CDR2 YFSETQ. The CDR3 sequence is 16 residues long. The CDR3 spells CASSVDRVWDTGELFF. CDR3 sequence (DNA): TGCGCCAGCAGCGTAGACAGGGTGTGGGACACCGGGGAGCTGTTTTTT.

The chain has TRBV27 and TRBJ2-3; 7 nucleotides agree with TRBD1. CDR1 is MNHEY, CDR2 SMNVEV, per germline (reference sequence). Germline trimming cut 5 bases from V and 6 bases from J; bases unmatched to any gene: 14. The CDR3 loop spans 16 amino acids. The CDR3 DNA follows: TGTGCCAGCAGTCCCACCCGGGACAGATTAAAGGATACGCAGTATTTT. Translating it yields CASSPTRDRLKDTQYF.

This chain connects TRBV6-5 to TRBJ1-2, with D possibly being TRBD1 (6 bases). Per germline, CDR1 MNHEY and CDR2 SVGAGI. Between the trimmed V and J ends, which lost 2 bases and 13 bases, there was a span of 17 bases. The CDR3 contains 13 residues. DNA for the CDR3: TGTGCCAGCAGTTACGATTTAAAGGGGGTCTGCACCTTC. Amino acid sequence: CASSYDLKGVCTF.

This sequence joins TRBV4-3 and TRBJ1-2; weak D call: TRBD1 (5 bases). The V end lost 3 bases, the J end lost 8 bases, and 16 bases lay between the germline ends. Germline CDR1 and CDR2: LGHNA and YSLEER. There are 14 residues in the CDR3. CDR3 nucleotides: TGCGCCAGCAGCCAGGGGAGGCAGGGTGAAGGCTACACCTTC. Translation: CASSQGRQGEGYTF.

The genes are TRBV5-6 and TRBJ1-1; no reliable D call. V lost 1 base and J 1 base, leaving 5 bases between the germline ends. From germline, CDR1 is SGHDT and CDR2 YYEEEE. The CDR3 runs 13 residues. In DNA, the CDR3 is TGTGCCAGCAGCTTGTTGGCGAACACTGAAGCTTTCTTT. This translates into CASSLLANTEAFF.

The table lists this clone with a count of one. This chain connects TRBV19 to TRBJ1-2; unclear D gene. Between the trimmed V and J ends, which lost 1 base and 6 bases, there was a span of 12 bases. There are 14 residues in the CDR3. Germline assignment: CDR1 LNHDA and CDR2 SQIVND (reference sequence). CDR3 protein: CASSIGRDGDGYTF. CDR3 nucleotides: TGTGCCAGTAGTATAGGACGAGACGGGGATGGCTACACCTTC.

The chain employs TRBV19 and TRBJ2-3, with TRBD1 matching over 9 bases. This CDR3 comprises 13 residues. CDR1 is LNHDA, CDR2 SQIVND, per germline (reference sequence). V dropped 9 bases and J dropped 3; count of bases not matched to a gene: 4. CDR3 amino acids: CASRDRATDTQYF. CDR3 nucleotides: TGTGCCAGCAGGGACAGGGCGACAGATACGCAGTATTTT.

V and J are TRBV7-9 and TRBJ2-1; 7 bases map to TRBD2. V lost 1 base to trimming and J lost 4 bases; unmatched junction nucleotides: 4. The CDR3 consists of 15 residues. Germline V gives CDR1 SEHNR, CDR2 FQNEAQ (reference sequence). In DNA, the CDR3 is TGTGCCAGCAGCTTAGATGAGCGGGGTTACAATGAGCAGTTCTTC. Translating it yields CASSLDERGYNEQFF.

The J gene is TRBJ2-5, the V gene TRBV11-3; D may be TRBD2 (6 bases). CDR1 and CDR2 from the germline V gene are SGHNT and YENEEA. V lost 1 base, J lost 1 base, and 10 bases lay in between. This CDR3 spans 15 amino acids. The CDR3 reads CASSLGMGGQETQYF. CDR3 DNA: TGTGCCAGCAGCTTAGGGATGGGGGGCCAAGAGACCCAGTACTTC.

This clone appeared once. The genes are TRBV3-1 (or the pseudogene TRBV3-2) and TRBJ2-5, with a possible D match to TRBD1 (6 bases). V gave up 0 bases and J gave up 2 bases, with 10 bases separating them. CDR3 length: 15 residues. From germline, CDR1 is LGHDT and CDR2 YNNKEL (reference sequence). CDR3 residues: CASSQDTGPQETQYF. The CDR3 region has the DNA TGTGCCAGCAGCCAAGATACAGGGCCTCAAGAGACCCAGTACTTC.

In nucleotides, the CDR3 is TGTGCCAGTAGTACCGTATTCCCGGGACAGGGGGCGAGGTACACTGAAGCTTTCTTT. This encodes CASSTVFPGQGARYTEAFF. The chain combines TRBV19 with TRBJ1-1; 12 bases match TRBD1. Germline values: CDR1 LNHDA, CDR2 SQIVND (reference sequence). The CDR3 runs 19 residues. V lost 4 bases to trimming and J lost 3 bases; unmatched junction nucleotides: 15.